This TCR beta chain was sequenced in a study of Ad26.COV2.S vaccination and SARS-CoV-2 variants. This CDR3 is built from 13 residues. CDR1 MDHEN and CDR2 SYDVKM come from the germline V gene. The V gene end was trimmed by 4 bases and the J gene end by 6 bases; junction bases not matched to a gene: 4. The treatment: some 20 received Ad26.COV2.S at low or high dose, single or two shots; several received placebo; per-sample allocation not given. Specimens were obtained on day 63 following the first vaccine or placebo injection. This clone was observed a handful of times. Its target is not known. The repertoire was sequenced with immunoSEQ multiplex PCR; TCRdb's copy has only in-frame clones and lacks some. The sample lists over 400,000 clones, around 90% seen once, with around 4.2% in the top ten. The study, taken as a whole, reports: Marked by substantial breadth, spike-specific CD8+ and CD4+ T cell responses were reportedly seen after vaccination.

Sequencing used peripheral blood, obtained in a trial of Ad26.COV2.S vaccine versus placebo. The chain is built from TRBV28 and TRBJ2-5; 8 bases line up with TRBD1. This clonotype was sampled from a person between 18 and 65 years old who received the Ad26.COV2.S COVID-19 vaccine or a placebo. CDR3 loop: CASSSGGVKTQYF. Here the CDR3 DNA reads TGTGCCAGCAGTTCAGGGGGCGTAAAGACCCAGTACTTC.